This T cell receptor beta chain was recovered during a study of cytomegalovirus exposure and HLA in healthy donors. This clone showed up just once. As yet, its antigen is unknown. General study results and limits: Among TCR beta chains, those listed as cytomegalovirus-associated numbered 164. Roughly uniform sequencing depth across donors was assumed, possibly incorrectly. The later analysis indicated that the majority of CMV-associated TCR beta chains appeared HLA-restricted.

Use of 60 Vbeta and 13 Jbeta primers characterized the PCR. Repertoires were generated with immunoSEQ multiplex PCR, while TCRdb's copy carries only in-frame clones and drops some. The data hold some 91,000 clones, with around 82% observed a single time. In germline, CDR1 is LGHNA, CDR2 YSLEER. V lost 0 bases, J lost 5 bases, and 9 bases stayed unmatched. The CDR3 contains 18 residues. The sample consisted of PBMCs. The TCR originated in a woman aged 60-70 years in good health and CMV-seronegative. The V and J genes are TRBV4-3 and TRBJ2-2; 10 nucleotides line up with TRBD2. DNA of the CDR3: TGCGCCAGCAGCCAAGATGGTCTAGCGGGAGAGCGGACCGGGGAGCTGTTTTTT. Its translation is CASSQDGLAGERTGELFF.